In its sample, the clone carrying this T cell receptor beta chain was seen many times. Its antigen is unknown. This beta chain is an off-target read within a library intended for alpha chains, so its frequency means little. The data originate from a study of spatial heterogeneity in lung cancer. About the study: Raw sequencing reads included, on average, more than 9.5 appearances of each unique TCR and UMI combination.

Carried by each TCR cDNA molecule was a unique molecular identifier. TCRdb reanalysed the 5' RACE reads using MiXCR and keeps one entry per CDR3 protein. The data contain around 9,800 distinct CDR3 sequences, around 8.3% of them seen just once; the ten biggest clones take up about 20%. Study-wide results and caveats: Ubiquitous and regional nonsynonymous mutation counts were tracked by ubiquitous and regional expanded TCR counts, respectively. Tumoral mutation counts were tracked by counts of expanded intratumoral alpha and beta TCRs.

The time point denotes: sample taken at primary tumor resection. Sequencing was performed on whole RNA extracted from tumor and nontumor lung tissue, or from frozen PBMC, and the material was left unsorted. V lost 3 bases to trimming and J lost 6 bases, with 18 bases between them. CDR1 and CDR2 from the germline V gene are MDHEN and SYDVKM. The CDR3 contains 16 residues. The chain carries TRBV28 and TRBJ2-1; D may be TRBD2 (7 bases). Specimen: lung tumor tissue, collected at surgery. The sequence was obtained from a female donor with early-stage non-small cell lung cancer. The CDR3 DNA follows: TGTGCCAGCAGTTTTCATGGTCCCGGGGGGCTCAATGAGCAGTTCTTC. Protein: CASSFHGPGGLNEQFF.